This TCR beta chain was retrieved from a study of control samples from healthy donors and cancer patients. Libraries were prepared by immunoSEQ multiplex PCR; TCRdb keeps only in-frame clonotypes and omits some of them. The sample has about 100,000 clones; roughly 94% are singletons. Input material: blood. This clonotype was sampled from a woman in her late teens or twenties in good health.

In DNA form, the CDR3 reads TGTGCCAGCAGCGATACCGGGACTAGTAAACCAGATACGCAGTATTTT. It specifies CASSDTGTSKPDTQYF. The V gene is TRBV6-4, the J gene TRBJ2-3; TRBD2 agrees at 8 bases. The CDR3 covers 16 residues. Trimming cost V 6 bases and J 4 bases; bases outside gene matches: 12. Germline V gives CDR1 MRHNA, CDR2 SNTAGT.